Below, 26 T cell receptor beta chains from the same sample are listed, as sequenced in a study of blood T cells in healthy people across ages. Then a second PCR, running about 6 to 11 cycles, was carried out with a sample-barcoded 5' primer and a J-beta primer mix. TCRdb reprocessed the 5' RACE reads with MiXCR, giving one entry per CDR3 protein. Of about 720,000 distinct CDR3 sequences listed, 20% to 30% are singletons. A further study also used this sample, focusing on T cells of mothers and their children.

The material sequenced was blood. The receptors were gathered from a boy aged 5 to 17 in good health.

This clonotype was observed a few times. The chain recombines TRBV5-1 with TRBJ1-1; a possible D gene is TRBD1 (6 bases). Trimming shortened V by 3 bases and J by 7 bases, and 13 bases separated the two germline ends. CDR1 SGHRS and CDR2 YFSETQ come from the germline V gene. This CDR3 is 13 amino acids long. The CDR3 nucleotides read TGCGCCAGCAGCTCGGACAGTGGAAATGAAGCTTTCTTT. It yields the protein CASSSDSGNEAFF.

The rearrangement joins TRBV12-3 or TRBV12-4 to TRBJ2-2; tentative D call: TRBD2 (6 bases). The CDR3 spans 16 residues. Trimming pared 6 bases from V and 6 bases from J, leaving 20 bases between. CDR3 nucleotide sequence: TGTGCCAGCAGCTCCCTTCTTCCAGGAGGGTCCGGGGAGCTGTTTTTT. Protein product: CASSSLLPGGSGELFF.

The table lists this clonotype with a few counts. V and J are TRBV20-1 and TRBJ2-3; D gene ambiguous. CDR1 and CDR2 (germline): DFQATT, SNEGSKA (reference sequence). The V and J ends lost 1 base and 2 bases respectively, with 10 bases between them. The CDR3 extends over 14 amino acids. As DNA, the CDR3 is TGCAGTGCTAGAGGAGGCCGCGTCACAGATACGCAGTATTTT. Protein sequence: CSARGGRVTDTQYF.

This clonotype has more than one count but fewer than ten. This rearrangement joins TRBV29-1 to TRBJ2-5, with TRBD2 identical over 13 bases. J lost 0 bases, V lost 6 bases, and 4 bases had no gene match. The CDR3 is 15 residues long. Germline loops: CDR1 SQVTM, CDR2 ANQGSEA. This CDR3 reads CSVKGTSGDQETQYF. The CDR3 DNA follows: TGCAGCGTCAAAGGGACTAGCGGGGACCAAGAGACCCAGTACTTC.

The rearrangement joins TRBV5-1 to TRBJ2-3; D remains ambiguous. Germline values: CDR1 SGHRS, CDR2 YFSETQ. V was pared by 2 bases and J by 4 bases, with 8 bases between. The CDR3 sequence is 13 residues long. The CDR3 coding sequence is TGCGCCAGCAGCTTCTTTCAAGCAGATACGCAGTATTTT. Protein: CASSFFQADTQYF.

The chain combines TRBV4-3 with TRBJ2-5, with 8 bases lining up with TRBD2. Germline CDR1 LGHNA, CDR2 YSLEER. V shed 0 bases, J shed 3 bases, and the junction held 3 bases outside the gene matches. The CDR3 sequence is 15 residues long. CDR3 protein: CASSQDLGGEETQYF. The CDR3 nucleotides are TGCGCCAGCAGCCAAGATCTCGGGGGGGAAGAGACCCAGTACTTC.

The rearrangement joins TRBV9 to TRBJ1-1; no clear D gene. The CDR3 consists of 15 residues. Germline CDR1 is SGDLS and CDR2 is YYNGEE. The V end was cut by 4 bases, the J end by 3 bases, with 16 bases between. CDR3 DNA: TGTGCCAGCAGCCCGGTGGCGGGATCGCACACTGAAGCTTTCTTT. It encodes CASSPVAGSHTEAFF.

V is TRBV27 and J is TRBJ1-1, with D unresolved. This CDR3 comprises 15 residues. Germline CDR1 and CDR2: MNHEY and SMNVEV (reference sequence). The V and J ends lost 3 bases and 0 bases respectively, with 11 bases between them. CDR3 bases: TGTGCCAGCAGTTTTGACGGTACTTTGAACACTGAAGCTTTCTTT. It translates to CASSFDGTLNTEAFF.

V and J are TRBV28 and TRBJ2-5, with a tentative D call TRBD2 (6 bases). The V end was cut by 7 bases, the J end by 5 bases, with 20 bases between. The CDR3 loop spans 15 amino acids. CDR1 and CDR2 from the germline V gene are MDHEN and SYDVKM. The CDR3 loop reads CASTTGGTGGETQYF. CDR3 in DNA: TGTGCCAGCACCACCGGCGGGACCGGAGGGGAGACCCAGTACTTC.

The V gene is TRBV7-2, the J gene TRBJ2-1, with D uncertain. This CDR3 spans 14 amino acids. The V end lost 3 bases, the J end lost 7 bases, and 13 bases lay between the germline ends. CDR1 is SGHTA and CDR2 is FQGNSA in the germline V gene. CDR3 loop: CASSFQVLGNEQFF. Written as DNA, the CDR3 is TGTGCCAGCAGCTTCCAGGTCCTGGGGAATGAGCAGTTCTTC.

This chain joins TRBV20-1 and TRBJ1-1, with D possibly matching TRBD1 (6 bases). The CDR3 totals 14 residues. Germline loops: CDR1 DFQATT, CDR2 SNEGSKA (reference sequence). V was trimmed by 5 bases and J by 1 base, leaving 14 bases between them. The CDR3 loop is CSAWTSTGNTEAFF. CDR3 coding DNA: TGCAGTGCTTGGACTTCGACAGGGAACACTGAAGCTTTCTTT.

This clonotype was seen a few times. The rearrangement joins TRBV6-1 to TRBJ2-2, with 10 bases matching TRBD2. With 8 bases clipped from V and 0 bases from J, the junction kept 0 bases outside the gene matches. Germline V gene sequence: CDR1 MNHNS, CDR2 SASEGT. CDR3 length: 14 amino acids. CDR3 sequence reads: CASGLAANTGELFF. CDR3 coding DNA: TGTGCCAGCGGACTAGCGGCGAACACCGGGGAGCTGTTTTTT.

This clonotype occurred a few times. CDR3 nucleotide sequence: TGCAGCGTTCGCAGCCGGGACAAAAACATTCAGTACTTC. It is translated as CSVRSRDKNIQYF. V is TRBV29-1 and J is TRBJ2-4; D perhaps matches TRBD2 (5 bases). The V end lost 5 bases, the J end lost 3 bases, and 11 bases lay between the germline ends. Germline V gene data show CDR1 as SQVTM and CDR2 as ANQGSEA. The CDR3 extends over 13 amino acids.

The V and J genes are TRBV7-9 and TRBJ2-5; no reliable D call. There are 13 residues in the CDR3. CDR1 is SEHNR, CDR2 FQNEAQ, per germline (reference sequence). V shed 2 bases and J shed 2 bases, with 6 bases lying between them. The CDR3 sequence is CASSLFQQETQYF. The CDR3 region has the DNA TGTGCCAGCAGCTTATTCCAGCAAGAGACCCAGTACTTC.

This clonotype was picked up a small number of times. CDR3 region: CASSLYQGPNEQYF. CDR3 nucleotides: TGTGCCAGCAGCTTATATCAGGGCCCCAACGAGCAGTACTTC. The chain links TRBV7-6 to TRBJ2-1; D might be TRBD1 (5 bases). With the DNA end fitting TRBJ2-7 better, the J assignment may be wrong. Germline V gives CDR1 SGHVS, CDR2 FNYEAQ. The CDR3 loop spans 14 amino acids.

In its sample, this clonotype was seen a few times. The CDR3 is CSARIADASTDTQYF. The DNA of the CDR3 is TGCAGTGCTAGAATAGCGGACGCTAGCACAGATACGCAGTATTTT. The chain combines TRBV20-1 with TRBJ2-3, with D perhaps matching TRBD2 (6 bases). CDR1 and CDR2 from the germline V gene are DFQATT and SNEGSKA (reference sequence). Trimming took off 2 bases at V and 0 bases at J, with 12 bases between the two ends. CDR3 size: 15 residues.

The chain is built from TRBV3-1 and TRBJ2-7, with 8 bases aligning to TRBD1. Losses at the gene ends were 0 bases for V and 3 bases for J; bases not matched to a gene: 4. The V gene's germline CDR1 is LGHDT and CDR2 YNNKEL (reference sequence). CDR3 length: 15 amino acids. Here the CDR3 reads CASSQDWTGNYEQYF. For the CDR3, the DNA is TGTGCCAGCAGCCAAGATTGGACAGGGAACTACGAGCAGTACTTC.

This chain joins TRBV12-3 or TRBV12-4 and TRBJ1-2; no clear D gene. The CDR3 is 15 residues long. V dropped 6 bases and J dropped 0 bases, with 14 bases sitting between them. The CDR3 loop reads CASSSPQSANYGYTF. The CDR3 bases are TGTGCCAGCAGCTCCCCACAGTCAGCTAACTATGGCTACACCTTC.

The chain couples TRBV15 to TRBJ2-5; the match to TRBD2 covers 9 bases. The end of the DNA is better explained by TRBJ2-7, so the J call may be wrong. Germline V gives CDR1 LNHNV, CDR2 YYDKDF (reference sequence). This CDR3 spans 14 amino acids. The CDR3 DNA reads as TGTGCCACCCGAGAAGCGGGAGGCACCTACGAGCAGTACTTC. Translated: CATREAGGTYEQYF.

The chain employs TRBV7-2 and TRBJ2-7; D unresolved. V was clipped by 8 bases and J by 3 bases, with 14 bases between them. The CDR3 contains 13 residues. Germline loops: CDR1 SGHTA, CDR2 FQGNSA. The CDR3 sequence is CASGWPMRYEQYF. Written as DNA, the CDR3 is TGTGCCAGCGGATGGCCTATGCGCTACGAGCAGTACTTC. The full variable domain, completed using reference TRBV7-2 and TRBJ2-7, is GAGVSQSPSNKVTEKGKDVELRCDPISGHTALYWYRQSLGQGLEFLIYFQGNSAPDKSGLPSDRFSAERTGGSVSTLTIQRTQQEDSAVYLCASGWPMRYEQYFGPGTRLTVT.

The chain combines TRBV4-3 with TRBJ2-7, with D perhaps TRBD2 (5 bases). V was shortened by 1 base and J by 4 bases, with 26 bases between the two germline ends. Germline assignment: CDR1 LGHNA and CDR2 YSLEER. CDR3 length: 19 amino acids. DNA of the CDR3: TGCGCCAGCAGCCAAGTTGTCTCACGAGGGCCGGGTACCCCATACGAGCAGTACTTC. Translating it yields CASSQVVSRGPGTPYEQYF.

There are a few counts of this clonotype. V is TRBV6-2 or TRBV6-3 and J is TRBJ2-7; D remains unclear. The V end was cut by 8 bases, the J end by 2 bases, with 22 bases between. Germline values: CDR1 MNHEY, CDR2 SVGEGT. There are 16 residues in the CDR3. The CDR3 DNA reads TGTGCCAGCTGGCTTGATGGATCCGCCTCCCCCTACGAGCAGTACTTC. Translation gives CASWLDGSASPYEQYF.

CDR3 DNA: TGTGCCAGCAGCCCCCTGTGGCTGGTTCAGAACAATGAGCAGTTCTTC. It encodes CASSPLWLVQNNEQFF. The chain combines TRBV7-9 with TRBJ2-1; D not resolved. The germline V and J ends were trimmed by 5 bases and 5 bases, with 19 bases remaining between them. The CDR3 contains 16 residues. CDR1 and CDR2 (germline): SEHNR, FQNEAQ (reference sequence).

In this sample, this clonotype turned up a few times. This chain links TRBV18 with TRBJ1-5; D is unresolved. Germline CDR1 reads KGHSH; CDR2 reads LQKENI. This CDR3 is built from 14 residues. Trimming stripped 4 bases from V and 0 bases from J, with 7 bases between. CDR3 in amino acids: CASSQGGSNQPQHF. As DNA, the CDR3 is TGTGCCAGCTCACAGGGAGGTAGCAATCAGCCCCAGCATTTT. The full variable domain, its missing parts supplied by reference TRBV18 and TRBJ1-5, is NAGVMQNPRHLVRRRGQEARLRCSPMKGHSHVYWYRQLPEEGLKFMVYLQKENIIDESGMPKERFSAEFPKEGPSILRIQQVVRGDSAAYFCASSQGGSNQPQHFGDGTRLSIL.

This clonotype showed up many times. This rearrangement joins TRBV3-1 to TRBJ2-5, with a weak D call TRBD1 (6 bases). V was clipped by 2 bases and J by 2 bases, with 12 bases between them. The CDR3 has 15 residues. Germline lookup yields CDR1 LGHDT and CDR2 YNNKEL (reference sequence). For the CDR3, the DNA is TGTGCCAGCAGCCAACTCAGGGGACCGCAAGAGACCCAGTACTTC. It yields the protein CASSQLRGPQETQYF.

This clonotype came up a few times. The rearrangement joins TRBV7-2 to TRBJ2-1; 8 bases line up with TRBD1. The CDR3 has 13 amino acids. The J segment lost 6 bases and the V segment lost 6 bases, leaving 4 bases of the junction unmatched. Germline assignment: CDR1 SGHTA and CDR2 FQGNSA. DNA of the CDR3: TGTGCCAGCAGTCCCGACAGGGGCAATGAGCAGTTCTTC. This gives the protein CASSPDRGNEQFF.